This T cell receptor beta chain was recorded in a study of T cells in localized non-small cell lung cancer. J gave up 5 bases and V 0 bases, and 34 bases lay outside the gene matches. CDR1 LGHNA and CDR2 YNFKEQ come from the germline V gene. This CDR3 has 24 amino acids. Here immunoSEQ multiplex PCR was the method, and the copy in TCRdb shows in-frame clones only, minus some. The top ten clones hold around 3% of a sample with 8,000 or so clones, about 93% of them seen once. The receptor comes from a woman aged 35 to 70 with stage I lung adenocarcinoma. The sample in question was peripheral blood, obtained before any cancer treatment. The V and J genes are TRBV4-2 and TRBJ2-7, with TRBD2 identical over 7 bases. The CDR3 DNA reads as TGTGCCAGCAGCCAAGATCGGGCCCCCCGACAGACTAGCAGCGGGGTTTCCGGGGTAAACGAGCAGTACTTC. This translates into CASSQDRAPRQTSSGVSGVNEQYF.